The entry below describes one T cell receptor beta chain. The protocol was immunoSEQ multiplex PCR, while the TCRdb copy is restricted to in-frame clones and leaves out a portion. The sample yields some 900,000 clones, approximately 80% seen once. The data were obtained in a study of shared clonotypes between healthy human individuals. Sequenced sample: memory CD4+ T cells sorted from blood. Specified subset: CD45RA-negative fraction. The TCR was taken from a man aged 18-30 years in good health.

The CDR3 here is CASSESGAQGNQPQHF. CDR3 coding DNA: TGTGCCAGCAGTGAATCAGGGGCGCAGGGCAATCAGCCCCAGCATTTT. The chain recombines TRBV6-1 with TRBJ1-5; possible D gene TRBD1, 6 bases. The CDR3 length is 16 residues. Trimming shortened V by 2 bases and J by 2 bases, and 13 bases separated the two germline ends. Per germline, CDR1 MNHNS and CDR2 SASEGT.